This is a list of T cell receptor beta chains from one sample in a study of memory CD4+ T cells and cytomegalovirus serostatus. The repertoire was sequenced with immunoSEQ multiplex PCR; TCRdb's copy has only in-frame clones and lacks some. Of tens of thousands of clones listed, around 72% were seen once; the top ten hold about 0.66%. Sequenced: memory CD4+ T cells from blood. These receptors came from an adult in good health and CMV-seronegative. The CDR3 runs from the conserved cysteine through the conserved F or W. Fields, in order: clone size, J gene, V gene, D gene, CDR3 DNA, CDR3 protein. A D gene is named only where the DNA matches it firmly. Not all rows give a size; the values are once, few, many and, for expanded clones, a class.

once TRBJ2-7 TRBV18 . TGTGCCAGCTCGGCAGGGTCCACCTACGAGCAGTACTTC CASSAGSTYEQYF
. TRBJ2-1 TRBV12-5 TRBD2 TGTGCTAGTGGTTCCGGTAGCGGGGGGGCCTCCTACAATGAGCAGTTCTTC CASGSGSGGASYNEQFF
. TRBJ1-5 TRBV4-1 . TGCGCCAGCGCCGCCCGGGACGCCGATAGCAATCAGCCCCAGCATTTT CASAARDADSNQPQHF
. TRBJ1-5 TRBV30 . TGTGCCTGGGCCGAGGACAGCAATCAGCCCCAGCATTTT CAWAEDSNQPQHF
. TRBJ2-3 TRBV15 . TGTGCCACCAGCAGAGCCATCGGGGGAGAGCAGCAGTATTTT CATSRAIGGEQQYF
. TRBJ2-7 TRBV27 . TGTGCCAGCAGTTTAGACACCAACTACGAGCAGTACTTC CASSLDTNYEQYF
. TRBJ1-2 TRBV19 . TGTGCCAGTAGTATCCCGGGCCTTTTCTATGGCTACACCTTC CASSIPGLFYGYTF
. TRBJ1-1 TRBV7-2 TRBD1 TGTGCCAGCAGCGCCCGGACAGGGGGTGACACTGAAGCTTTCTTT CASSARTGGDTEAFF
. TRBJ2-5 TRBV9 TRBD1 TGTGCCAGCAGCGTAGCGGTTCGGGCAGGGGGCGGGGAGACCCAGTACTTC CASSVAVRAGGGETQYF
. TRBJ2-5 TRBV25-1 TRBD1 TGTGCCAGCAGTGAACCGACAGGGGGCCGCACCCAGTACTTC CASSEPTGGRTQYF
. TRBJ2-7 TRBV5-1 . TGCGCCAGCAGCATAGACTTCTCGAACTCCTACGAGCAGTACTTC CASSIDFSNSYEQYF
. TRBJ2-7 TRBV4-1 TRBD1 TGCGCCAGCAGCCAAGATCCCAGGGGGCACTACGAGCAGTACTTC CASSQDPRGHYEQYF
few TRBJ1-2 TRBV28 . TGTGCCAGCAGTTTAAGGTCAGGGGCCGGCTACACCTTC CASSLRSGAGYTF
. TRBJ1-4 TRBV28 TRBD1 TGTGCCAGCAGTTTACCGACAGGGCCCGCAACTAATGAAAAACTGTTTTTT CASSLPTGPATNEKLFF
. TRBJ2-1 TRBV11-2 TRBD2 TGTGCCAGCAGCGACCGGGGTAGCGGGGCCTACAATGAGCAGTTCTTC CASSDRGSGAYNEQFF
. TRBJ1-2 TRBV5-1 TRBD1 TGCGCCAGCAGCACGGGACAGGAGTATGGCTACACCTTC CASSTGQEYGYTF
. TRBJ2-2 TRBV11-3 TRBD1 TGTGCCAGCAGCTATCCGGGACAGGGAACCGGGGAGCTGTTTTTT CASSYPGQGTGELFF
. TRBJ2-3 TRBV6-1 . TGTGCCAGCAGTGAGCAGGAAGGCACAGATACGCAGTATTTT CASSEQEGTDTQYF
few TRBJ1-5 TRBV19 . TGTGCCAGTAGCTCACAAGGGGGTGAGGGGAACCAGCCCCAGCATTTT CASSSQGGEGNQPQHF
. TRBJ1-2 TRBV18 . TGTGCCAGCTCGCTCAATTCAGGGTCGGACTATGGCTACACCTTC CASSLNSGSDYGYTF
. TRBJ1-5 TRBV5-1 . TGCGCCAGCAGCTTGGAAGAGAGCTTTAATCAGCCCCAGCATTTT CASSLEESFNQPQHF
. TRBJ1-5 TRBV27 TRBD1 TGTGCCAGCAGTTTACGACAGGGGGTGGGTCAGCCCCAGCATTTT CASSLRQGVGQPQHF
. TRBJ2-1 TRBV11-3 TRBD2 TGTGCCAGCAGCTTCGGGGGGACGCAATACAATGAGCAGTTCTTC CASSFGGTQYNEQFF
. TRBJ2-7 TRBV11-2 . TGTGCCAGCAGCTTACAAGGGTCCACCTACGAGCAGTACTTC CASSLQGSTYEQYF
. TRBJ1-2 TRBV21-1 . TGTGCCAGCATCTACGTCGTTACACAAACCAACAGGGACCTCAACTATGGCTACACCTTC CASIYVVTQTNRDLNYGYTF
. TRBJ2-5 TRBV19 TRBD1 TGTGCCAGTAGTGATGGGACAGGGAGAGAGACCCAGTACTTC CASSDGTGRETQYF
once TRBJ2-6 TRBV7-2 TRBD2 TGTGCCAGCAGCTCGGAAGGACTAGGCTCTGGGGCCAACGTCCTGACTTTC CASSSEGLGSGANVLTF
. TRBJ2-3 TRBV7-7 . TGTGCTAGCAGCCTACAGGGTGACACAGATACGCAGTATTTT CASSLQGDTDTQYF
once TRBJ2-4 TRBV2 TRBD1 TGTGCCAGCGGCCGGGACAGGGAGGGCGAGTACTTC CASGRDREGEYF
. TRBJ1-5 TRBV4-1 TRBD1 TGCGCCAGCAGCAAAGAAGGACAGGGGCAGGAGCCCCAGCATTTT CASSKEGQGQEPQHF
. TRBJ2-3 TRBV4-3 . TGCGCCAGCAGCCAAGGAACGGGGGTAGGCACAGATACGCAGTATTTT CASSQGTGVGTDTQYF
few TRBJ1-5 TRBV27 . TGTGCCAGCAGTGCCGGGACTGCTAAAAATCAGCCCCAGCATTTT CASSAGTAKNQPQHF
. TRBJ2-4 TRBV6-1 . TGTGCCAGCAGTGAAGGGCTGAAAAACATTCAGTACTTC CASSEGLKNIQYF
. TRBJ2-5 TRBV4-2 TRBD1 TGTGCCAGCAGCCCCGGACAGGGGGCGCTCCAAGAGACCCAGTACTTC CASSPGQGALQETQYF
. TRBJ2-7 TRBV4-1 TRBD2 TGCGCCAGCAGCCCCTCCGGGGGGAGCTCCTACGAGCAGTACTTC CASSPSGGSSYEQYF
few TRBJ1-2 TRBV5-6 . TGTGCCAGCAGCTACACGGGGAGTGGAGGTGGTGGCTACACCTTC CASSYTGSGGGGYTF
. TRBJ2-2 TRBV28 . TGTGCCAGCACCTCGGGCAGCTCAAACACCGGGGAGCTGTTTTTT CASTSGSSNTGELFF
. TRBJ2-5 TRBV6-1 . TGTGCCAGCAGTGAAGTGGGACGGACAGAGACCCAGTACTTC CASSEVGRTETQYF
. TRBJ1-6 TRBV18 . TGTGCCGCAACAGGAGGAAATTCACCCCTCCACTTT CAATGGNSPLHF
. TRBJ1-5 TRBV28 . TGTGCCAGCAGTTTGGAGCATCAGCCCCAGCATTTT CASSLEHQPQHF
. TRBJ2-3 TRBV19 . TGTGCCAGTAGTAGTCTGTACCGCACAGATACGCAGTATTTT CASSSLYRTDTQYF
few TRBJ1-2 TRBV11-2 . TGTGCCAGCAGCCAGGGGACTGGGTATGGCTACACCTTC CASSQGTGYGYTF
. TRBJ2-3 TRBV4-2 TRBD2 TGTGCCAGCAGCCAAGGACTAGCGGGAGGGACAGATACGCAGTATTTT CASSQGLAGGTDTQYF
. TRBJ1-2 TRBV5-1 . TGCGCCAGCAGCTCAGGGGTCTATGGCTACACCTTC CASSSGVYGYTF
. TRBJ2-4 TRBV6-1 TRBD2 TGTGCCAGCAGTGAAGCGAAGACCGGGACTAGCGGAAATCAAGCCAAAAACATTCAGTACTTC CASSEAKTGTSGNQAKNIQYF
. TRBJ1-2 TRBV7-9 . TGTGCCAGCAGCTCGACGGGCTATGGCTACACCTTC CASSSTGYGYTF
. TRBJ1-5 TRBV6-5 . TGTGCCGTTCAAGGATCGCGCAATCAGCCCCAGCATTTT CAVQGSRNQPQHF
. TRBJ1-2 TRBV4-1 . TGCGCCAGCAGCCAAGATATGGTATGGGCAGATCAGAACTATGGCTACACCTTC CASSQDMVWADQNYGYTF
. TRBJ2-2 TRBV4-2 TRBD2 TGTGCCAGCAGCTCGCCGGGACTAGCGTCTAACACCGGGGAGCTGTTTTTT CASSSPGLASNTGELFF
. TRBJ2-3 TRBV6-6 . TGTGCCAGCAGTTACTCCGAAGGTTCAGATACGCAGTATTTT CASSYSEGSDTQYF